The TCR beta chain under discussion was sequenced for a study of blood T cell repertoires in COVID-19. As for the study in general: Samples came from the United States, Italy and Spain, spanning acute and convalescent COVID-19.

Participants' own reports of clinical history determined their cohort assignment. Symptom resolution, clearance, or two negative PCRs marked the recovered donors of Cohort 3. Original processing methods: The authors estimated nucleated cell counts from reference gene primer amplification. This table comes from immunoSEQ multiplex PCR, and its TCRdb copy is limited to in-frame clones, with some not included. The V and J calls and clone size were taken over from that table, and D and trimming were inferred from the DNA. The table has 300,000 to 450,000 clones, 80% to 90% seen once. This clonotype originated in a man aged 18 to 35 who had recovered from COVID-19. Specimen: PBMCs or T cells enriched from blood (not recorded which).

In DNA form, the CDR3 reads TGTGCCAGCTCAAGACAGGGGGCTCGTCAGCCCCAGCATTTT. It codes for CASSRQGARQPQHF. This chain uses TRBV18 with TRBJ1-5; 10 bases map to TRBD1. After removal of 5 bases from V and 6 bases from J, the junction contained 4 bases not matched to a gene. CDR1 and CDR2 (germline): KGHSH, LQKENI. The CDR3 loop spans 14 amino acids.